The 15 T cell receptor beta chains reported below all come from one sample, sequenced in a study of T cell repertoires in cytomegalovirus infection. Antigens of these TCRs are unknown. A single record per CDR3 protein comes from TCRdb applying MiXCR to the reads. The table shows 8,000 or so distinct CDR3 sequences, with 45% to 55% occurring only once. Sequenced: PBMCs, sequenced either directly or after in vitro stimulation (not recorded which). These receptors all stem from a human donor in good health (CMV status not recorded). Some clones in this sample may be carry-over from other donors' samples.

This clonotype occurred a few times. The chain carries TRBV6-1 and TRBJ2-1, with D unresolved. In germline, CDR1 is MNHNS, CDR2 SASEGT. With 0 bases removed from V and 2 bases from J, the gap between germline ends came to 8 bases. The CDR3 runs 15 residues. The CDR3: CASSEAGPTYNEQFF. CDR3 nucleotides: TGTGCCAGCAGTGAAGCCGGACCGACCTACAATGAGCAGTTCTTC.

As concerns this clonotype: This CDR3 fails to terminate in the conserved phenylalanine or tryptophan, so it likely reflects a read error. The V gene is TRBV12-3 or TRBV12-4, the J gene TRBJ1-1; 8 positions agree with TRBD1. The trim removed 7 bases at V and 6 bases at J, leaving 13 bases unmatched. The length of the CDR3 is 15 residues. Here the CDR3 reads CASIPPTGVNSEAFC. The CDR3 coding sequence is TGTGCCAGCATCCCACCGACAGGGGTTAACTCTGAAGCTTTCTGT.

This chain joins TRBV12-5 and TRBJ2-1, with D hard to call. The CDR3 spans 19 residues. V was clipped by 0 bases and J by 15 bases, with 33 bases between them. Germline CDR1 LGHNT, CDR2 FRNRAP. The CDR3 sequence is CASGLVSVIWAVPYNETFF. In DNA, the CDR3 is TGTGCTAGTGGTTTGGTATCGGTAATATGGGCCGTCCCCTACAATGAGACGTTCTTC.

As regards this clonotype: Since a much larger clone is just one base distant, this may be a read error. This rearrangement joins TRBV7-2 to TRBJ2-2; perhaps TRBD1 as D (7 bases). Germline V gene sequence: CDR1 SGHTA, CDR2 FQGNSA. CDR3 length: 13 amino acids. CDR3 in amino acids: CASSGQEGGERFF. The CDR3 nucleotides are TGTGCCAGCAGCGGACAGGAAGGCGGGGAGCGGTTTTTT.

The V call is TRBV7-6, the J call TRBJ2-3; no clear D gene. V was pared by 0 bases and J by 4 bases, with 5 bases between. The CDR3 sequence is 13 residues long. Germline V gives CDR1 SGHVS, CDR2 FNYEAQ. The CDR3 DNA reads TGTGCCAGCAGCTTAGCCCCCTCAGATACGCAGTATTTT. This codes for CASSLAPSDTQYF.

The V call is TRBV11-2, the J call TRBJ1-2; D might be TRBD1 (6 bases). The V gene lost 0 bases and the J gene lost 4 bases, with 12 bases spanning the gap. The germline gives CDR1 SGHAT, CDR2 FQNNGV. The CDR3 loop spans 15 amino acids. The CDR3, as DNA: TGTGCCAGCAGCTTAGACCCTTCACAGGGCTATGGCTACACCTTC. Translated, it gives CASSLDPSQGYGYTF. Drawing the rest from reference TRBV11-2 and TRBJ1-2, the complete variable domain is EAGVAQSPRYKIIEKRQSVAFWCNPISGHATLYWYQQILGQGPKLLIQFQNNGVVDDSQLPKDRFSAERLKGVDSTLKIQPAKLEDSAVYLCASSLDPSQGYGYTFGSGTRLTVV.

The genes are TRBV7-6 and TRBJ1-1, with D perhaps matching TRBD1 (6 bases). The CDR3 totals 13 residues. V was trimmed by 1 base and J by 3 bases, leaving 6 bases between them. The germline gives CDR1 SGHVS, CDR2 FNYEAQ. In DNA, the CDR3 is TGTGCCAGCAGCTTAGACAGGGACACTGAAGCTTTCTTT. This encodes CASSLDRDTEAFF.

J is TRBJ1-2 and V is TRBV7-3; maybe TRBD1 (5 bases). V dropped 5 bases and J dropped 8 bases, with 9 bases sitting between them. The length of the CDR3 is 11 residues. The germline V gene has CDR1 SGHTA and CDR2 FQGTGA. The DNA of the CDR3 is TGTGCCAGCAGCCAAAAGGGGGGCTACACCTTC. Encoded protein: CASSQKGGYTF. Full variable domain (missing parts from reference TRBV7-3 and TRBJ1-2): GAGVSQTPSNKVTEKGKYVELRCDPISGHTALYWYRQSLGQGPEFLIYFQGTGAADDSGLPNDRFFAVRPEGSVSTLKIQRTERGDSAVYLCASSQKGGYTFGSGTRLTVV.

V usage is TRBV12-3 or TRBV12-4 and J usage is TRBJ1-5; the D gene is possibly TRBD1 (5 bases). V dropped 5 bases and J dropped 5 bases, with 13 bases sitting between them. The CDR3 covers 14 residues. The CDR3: CASSPYEGDQPQHF. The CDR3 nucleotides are TGTGCCAGCAGTCCCTACGAAGGGGATCAGCCCCAGCATTTT.

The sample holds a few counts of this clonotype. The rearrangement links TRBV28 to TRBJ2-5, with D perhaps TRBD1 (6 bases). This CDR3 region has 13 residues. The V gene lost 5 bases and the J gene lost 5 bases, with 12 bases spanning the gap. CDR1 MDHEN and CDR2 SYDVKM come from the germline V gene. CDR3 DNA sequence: TGTGCCAGCAGTCCAGGGGAAGGGGAGACCCAGTACTTC. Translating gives CASSPGEGETQYF.

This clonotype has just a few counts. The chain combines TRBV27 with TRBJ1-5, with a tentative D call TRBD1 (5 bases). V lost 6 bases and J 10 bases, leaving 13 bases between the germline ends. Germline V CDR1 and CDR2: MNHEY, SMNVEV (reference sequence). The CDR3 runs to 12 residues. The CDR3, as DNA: TGTGCCAGCAGCTCCGAAGGACATCCCCAGCATTTT. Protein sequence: CASSSEGHPQHF.

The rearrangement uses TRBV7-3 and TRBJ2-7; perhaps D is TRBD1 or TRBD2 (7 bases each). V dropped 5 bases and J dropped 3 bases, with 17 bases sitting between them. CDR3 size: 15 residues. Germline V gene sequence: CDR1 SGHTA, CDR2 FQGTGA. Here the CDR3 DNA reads TGTGCCAGCAGCCTCCAGGGGGGGCAGAGCTACGAGCAGTACTTC. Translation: CASSLQGGQSYEQYF. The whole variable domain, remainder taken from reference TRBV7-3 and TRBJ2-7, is GAGVSQTPSNKVTEKGKYVELRCDPISGHTALYWYRQSLGQGPEFLIYFQGTGAADDSGLPNDRFFAVRPEGSVSTLKIQRTERGDSAVYLCASSLQGGQSYEQYFGPGTRLTVT.

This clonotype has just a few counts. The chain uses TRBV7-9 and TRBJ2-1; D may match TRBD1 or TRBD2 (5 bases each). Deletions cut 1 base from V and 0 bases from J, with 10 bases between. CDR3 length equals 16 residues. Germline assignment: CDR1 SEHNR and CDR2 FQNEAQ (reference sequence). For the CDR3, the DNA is TGTGCCAGCAGCTTAGGTGGGACCCTCTCCTACAATGAGCAGTTCTTC. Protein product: CASSLGGTLSYNEQFF.

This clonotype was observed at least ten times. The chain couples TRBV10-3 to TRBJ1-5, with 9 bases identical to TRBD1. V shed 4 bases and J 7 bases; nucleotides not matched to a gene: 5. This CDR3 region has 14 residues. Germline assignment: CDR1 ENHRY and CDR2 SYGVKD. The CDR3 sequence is CAISAGQGRQPQHF. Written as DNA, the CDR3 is TGTGCCATCAGTGCGGGACAGGGAAGACAGCCCCAGCATTTT.

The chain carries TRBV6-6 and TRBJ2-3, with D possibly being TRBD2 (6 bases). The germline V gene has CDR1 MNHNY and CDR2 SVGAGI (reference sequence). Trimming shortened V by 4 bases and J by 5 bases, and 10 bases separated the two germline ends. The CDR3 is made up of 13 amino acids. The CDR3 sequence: CASSFPGGDTQYF. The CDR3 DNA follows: TGTGCCAGCAGTTTCCCCGGGGGAGATACGCAGTATTTT.